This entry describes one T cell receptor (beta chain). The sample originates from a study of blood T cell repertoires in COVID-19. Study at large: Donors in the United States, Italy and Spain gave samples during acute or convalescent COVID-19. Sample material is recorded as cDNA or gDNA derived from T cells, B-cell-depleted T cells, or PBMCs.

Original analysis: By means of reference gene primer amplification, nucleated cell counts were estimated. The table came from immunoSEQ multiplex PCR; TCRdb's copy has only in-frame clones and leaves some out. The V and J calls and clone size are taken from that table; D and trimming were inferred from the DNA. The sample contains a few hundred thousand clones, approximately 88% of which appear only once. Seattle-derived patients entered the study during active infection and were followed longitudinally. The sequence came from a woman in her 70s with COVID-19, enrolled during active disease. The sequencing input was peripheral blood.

The CDR3 DNA follows: TGCGCCAGCAGCGCCGGACAGGGGGCTCTCACAGATACGCAGTATTTT. This sequence encodes CASSAGQGALTDTQYF. The chain uses TRBV5-1 and TRBJ2-3, with 11 bases aligning to TRBD1. J lost 2 bases, V lost 4 bases, and 6 bases had no gene match. CDR1 and CDR2 (germline): SGHRS, YFSETQ. The CDR3 length is 16 residues.